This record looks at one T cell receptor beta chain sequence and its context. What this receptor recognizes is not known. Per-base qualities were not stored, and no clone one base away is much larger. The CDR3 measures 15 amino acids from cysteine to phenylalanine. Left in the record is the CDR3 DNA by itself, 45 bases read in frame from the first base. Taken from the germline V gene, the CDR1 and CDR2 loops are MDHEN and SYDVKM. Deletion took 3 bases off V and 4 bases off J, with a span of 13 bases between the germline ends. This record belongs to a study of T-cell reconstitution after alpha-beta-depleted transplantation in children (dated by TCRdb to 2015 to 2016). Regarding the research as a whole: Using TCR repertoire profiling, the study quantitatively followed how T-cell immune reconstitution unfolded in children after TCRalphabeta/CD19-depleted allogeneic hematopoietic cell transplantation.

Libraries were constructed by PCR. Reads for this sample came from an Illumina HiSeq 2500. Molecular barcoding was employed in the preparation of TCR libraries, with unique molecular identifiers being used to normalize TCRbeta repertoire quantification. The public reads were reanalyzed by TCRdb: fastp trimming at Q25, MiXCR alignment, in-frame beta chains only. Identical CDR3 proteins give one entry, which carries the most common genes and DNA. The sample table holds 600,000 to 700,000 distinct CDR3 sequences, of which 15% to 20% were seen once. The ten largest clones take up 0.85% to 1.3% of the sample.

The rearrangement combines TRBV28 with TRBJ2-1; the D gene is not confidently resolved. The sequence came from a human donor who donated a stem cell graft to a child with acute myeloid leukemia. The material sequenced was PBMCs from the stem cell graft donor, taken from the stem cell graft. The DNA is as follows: TGTGCCAGCAGTTTCGATGCGGAGAAATACAATGAGCAGTTCTTC. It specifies CASSFDAEKYNEQFF. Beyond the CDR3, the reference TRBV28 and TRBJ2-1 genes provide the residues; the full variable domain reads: DVKVTQSSRYLVKRTGEKVFLECVQDMDHENMFWYRQDPGLGLRLIYFSYDVKMKEKGDIPEGYSVSREKKERFSLILESASTNQTSMYLCASSFDAEKYNEQFFGPGTRLTVL.